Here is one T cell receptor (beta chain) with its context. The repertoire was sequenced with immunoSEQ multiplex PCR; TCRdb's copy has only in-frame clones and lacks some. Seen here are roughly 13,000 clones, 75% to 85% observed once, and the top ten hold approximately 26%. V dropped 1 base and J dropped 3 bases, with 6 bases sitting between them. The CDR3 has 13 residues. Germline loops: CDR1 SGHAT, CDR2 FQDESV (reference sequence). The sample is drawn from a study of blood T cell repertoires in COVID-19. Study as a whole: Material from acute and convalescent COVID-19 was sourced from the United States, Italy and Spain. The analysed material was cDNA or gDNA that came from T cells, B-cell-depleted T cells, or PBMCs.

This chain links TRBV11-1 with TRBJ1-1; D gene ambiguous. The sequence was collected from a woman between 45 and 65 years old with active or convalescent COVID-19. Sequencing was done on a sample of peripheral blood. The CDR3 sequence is CASSLDPDTEAFF. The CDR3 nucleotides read TGTGCCAGCAGCTTAGATCCGGACACTGAAGCTTTCTTT.